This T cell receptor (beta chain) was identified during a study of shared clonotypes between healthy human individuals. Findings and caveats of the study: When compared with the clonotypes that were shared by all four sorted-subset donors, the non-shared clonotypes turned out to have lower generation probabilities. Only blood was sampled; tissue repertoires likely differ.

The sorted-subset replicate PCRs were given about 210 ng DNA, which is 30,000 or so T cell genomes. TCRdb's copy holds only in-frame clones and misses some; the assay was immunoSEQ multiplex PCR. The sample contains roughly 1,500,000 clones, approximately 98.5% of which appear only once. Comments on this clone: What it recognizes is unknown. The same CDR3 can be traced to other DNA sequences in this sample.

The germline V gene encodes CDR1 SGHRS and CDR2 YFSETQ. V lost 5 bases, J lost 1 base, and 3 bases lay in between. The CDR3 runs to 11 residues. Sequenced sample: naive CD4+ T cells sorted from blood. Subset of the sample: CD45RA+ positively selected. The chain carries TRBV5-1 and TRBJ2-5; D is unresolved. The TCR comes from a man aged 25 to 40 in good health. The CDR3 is CASRSQETQYF. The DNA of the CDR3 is TGCGCCAGCAGATCCCAAGAGACCCAGTACTTC.